The clone carrying this T cell receptor (beta chain) was detected a few times. The antigen remains unidentified. Generated by immunoSEQ multiplex PCR, the TCRdb table keeps only in-frame clones and is missing some. Among about 130,000 clones listed, roughly 90% were seen once. It was the approximately 110-subject validation cohort, separate from the approximately 680-subject first cohort, to which the donors belonged. These data belong to a study of cytomegalovirus exposure and HLA in healthy donors. V was shortened by 1 base and J by 8 bases, with 11 bases between the two germline ends. Germline V CDR1 and CDR2: SGHVS, FNYEAQ. This CDR3 is 14 amino acids long. Study-wide results and caveats: Rarity characterized most TCR sequences, yet some public TCRs appeared in many donors. Cytomegalovirus-associated TCR beta chains were listed, numbering 150 to 200.

Source material: PBMCs. The clonotype was recovered from a man aged 25-45 years in good health and CMV-seronegative. The chain links TRBV7-6 to TRBJ2-2; the D gene is possibly TRBD1 (5 bases). CDR3 DNA: TGTGCCAGCAGCTTAGTGCAGGGCCGGGGGGAGCTGTTTTTT. Its protein is CASSLVQGRGELFF.